Listed below are T cell receptor beta chains from one sample, sequenced in a study of technical replicates of blood from several donors. Only in-frame clones appear in the TCRdb table, and some are missing; sequencing was by immunoSEQ multiplex PCR. The sample includes about 61,000 clones, around 87% of them seen just once. Sequencing was performed on PBMCs. The receptors here all came from a human donor in good health. Some clones in this sample may be carry-over from other donors' samples. The CDR3 runs from the conserved cysteine through the conserved F or W. Each record gives: D gene, CDR3 length, J gene, clone size, V gene, CDR3 protein, CDR3 DNA. D genes are given only for firm matches. Clone size is given for some rows only: seen once, a few or many times, or a class if the clone is expanded.

d_gene: .; len: 11; j_gene: TRBJ2-2; abundance: .; v_gene: TRBV6-5; CDR3aa: CARSRTGELFF; CDR3nt: TGTGCCAGAAGCAGGACCGGGGAGCTGTTTTTT
d_gene: .; len: 13; j_gene: TRBJ1-1; abundance: .; v_gene: TRBV14; CDR3aa: CASSLTGFSYAFF; CDR3nt: TGTGCCAGCAGCCTAACAGGGTTTTCATATGCTTTCTTT
d_gene: .; len: 14; j_gene: TRBJ1-2; abundance: .; v_gene: TRBV5-8; CDR3aa: CASSRTVWQYGYTF; CDR3nt: TGTGCCAGCAGTAGGACTGTGTGGCAGTATGGCTACACCTTC
d_gene: .; len: 14; j_gene: TRBJ2-7; abundance: .; v_gene: TRBV19; CDR3aa: CASGPGSADDEQYF; CDR3nt: TGTGCCAGTGGACCGGGATCGGCTGATGATGAGCAGTACTTC
d_gene: .; len: 14; j_gene: TRBJ2-7; abundance: .; v_gene: TRBV5-4; CDR3aa: CASSLDAGPYEQYF; CDR3nt: TGTGCCAGCAGCTTGGATGCGGGACCTTACGAGCAGTACTTC
d_gene: .; len: 15; j_gene: TRBJ1-6; abundance: once; v_gene: TRBV6-5; CDR3aa: CASSYSTGQNSPLHF; CDR3nt: TGTGCCAGCAGTTACTCGACAGGCCAAAATTCACCCCTCCACTTT
d_gene: .; len: 12; j_gene: TRBJ2-2; abundance: few; v_gene: TRBV7-3; CDR3aa: CASSLGSGELFF; CDR3nt: TGTGCCAGCAGCTTAGGTAGCGGGGAGCTGTTTTTT
d_gene: .; len: 14; j_gene: TRBJ2-7; abundance: .; v_gene: TRBV5-4; CDR3aa: CASSLWPRFYEQYF; CDR3nt: TGTGCCAGCAGCTTGTGGCCTCGATTCTACGAGCAGTACTTC
d_gene: .; len: 13; j_gene: TRBJ1-4; abundance: .; v_gene: TRBV6-1; CDR3aa: CACLGRTNEKLFF; CDR3nt: TGTGCCTGCCTGGGGCGTACTAATGAAAAACTGTTTTTT
d_gene: TRBD1; len: 15; j_gene: TRBJ2-1; abundance: .; v_gene: TRBV5-1; CDR3aa: CASSIQGEPYNEQFF; CDR3nt: TGCGCCAGCAGCATACAGGGGGAACCCTACAATGAGCAGTTCTTC
d_gene: .; len: 17; j_gene: TRBJ2-7; abundance: .; v_gene: TRBV19; CDR3aa: CASPSPPRTAWRNEQYF; CDR3nt: TGTGCCAGCCCATCACCGCCCAGGACAGCCTGGAGGAACGAGCAGTACTTC
d_gene: .; len: 14; j_gene: TRBJ2-3; abundance: .; v_gene: TRBV6-4; CDR3aa: CASSETGSTDTQYF; CDR3nt: TGTGCCAGCAGTGAAACAGGTAGCACAGATACGCAGTATTTT
d_gene: TRBD1; len: 15; j_gene: TRBJ2-7; abundance: few; v_gene: TRBV5-4; CDR3aa: CASSLVPGGFYEQYF; CDR3nt: TGTGCCAGCAGCTTGGTGCCAGGGGGCTTCTACGAGCAGTACTTC
d_gene: TRBD1; len: 14; j_gene: TRBJ1-2; abundance: .; v_gene: TRBV5-1; CDR3aa: CASSLGQGAYGYTF; CDR3nt: TGCGCCAGCAGCTTAGGACAGGGTGCCTATGGCTACACCTTC
d_gene: .; len: 14; j_gene: TRBJ2-3; abundance: .; v_gene: TRBV25-1; CDR3aa: CASSESGNTDTQYF; CDR3nt: TGTGCCAGCAGTGAGTCAGGGAATACAGATACGCAGTATTTT
d_gene: .; len: 17; j_gene: TRBJ1-4; abundance: .; v_gene: TRBV5-4; CDR3aa: CASSSLGGTATNEKLFF; CDR3nt: TGTGCCAGCAGCTCTTTAGGGGGTACTGCAACTAATGAAAAACTGTTTTTT
d_gene: TRBD2; len: 16; j_gene: TRBJ2-1; abundance: .; v_gene: TRBV5-6; CDR3aa: CASSLYGLAGAAEQFF; CDR3nt: TGTGCCAGCAGCTTGTACGGACTAGCGGGAGCGGCTGAGCAGTTCTTC
d_gene: .; len: 13; j_gene: TRBJ1-1; abundance: .; v_gene: TRBV29-1; CDR3aa: CSVRPDPGTEAFF; CDR3nt: TGCAGCGTTCGTCCCGACCCGGGCACTGAAGCTTTCTTT
d_gene: .; len: 13; j_gene: TRBJ2-7; abundance: .; v_gene: TRBV6-5; CDR3aa: CASSFNPSYEQYF; CDR3nt: TGTGCCAGCAGTTTCAATCCATCCTACGAGCAGTACTTC
d_gene: TRBD2; len: 14; j_gene: TRBJ2-7; abundance: .; v_gene: TRBV9; CDR3aa: CASSGGTSSYEQYF; CDR3nt: TGTGCCAGCAGCGGCGGGACTAGCTCCTACGAGCAGTACTTC
d_gene: .; len: 14; j_gene: TRBJ1-2; abundance: .; v_gene: TRBV7-9; CDR3aa: CASSLSTANYGYTF; CDR3nt: TGTGCCAGCAGCTTATCAACAGCTAACTATGGCTACACCTTC
d_gene: .; len: 17; j_gene: TRBJ1-5; abundance: .; v_gene: TRBV7-8; CDR3aa: CASSLALGRVSNQPQHF; CDR3nt: TGTGCCAGCAGCTTAGCTCTCGGCAGGGTGAGCAATCAGCCCCAGCATTTT
d_gene: TRBD1; len: 12; j_gene: TRBJ1-1; abundance: .; v_gene: TRBV6-6; CDR3aa: CASRQGTREAFF; CDR3nt: TGTGCCAGCAGACAGGGGACCCGTGAAGCTTTCTTT
d_gene: TRBD1; len: 13; j_gene: TRBJ1-1; abundance: few; v_gene: TRBV18; CDR3aa: CASSPDRGTEAFF; CDR3nt: TGTGCCAGCTCACCAGACAGGGGCACTGAAGCTTTCTTT
d_gene: TRBD1; len: 14; j_gene: TRBJ2-2; abundance: .; v_gene: TRBV6-4; CDR3aa: CASRRQGDTGELFF; CDR3nt: TGTGCCAGCAGGAGACAGGGGGACACCGGGGAGCTGTTTTTT
d_gene: TRBD1; len: 13; j_gene: TRBJ2-3; abundance: .; v_gene: TRBV10-3; CDR3aa: CAITGQRTDTQYF; CDR3nt: TGTGCCATTACGGGACAGCGCACAGATACGCAGTATTTT
d_gene: TRBD2; len: 14; j_gene: TRBJ2-1; abundance: .; v_gene: TRBV6-6; CDR3aa: CASSQRTSYNEQFF; CDR3nt: TGTGCCAGCAGTCAACGGACTAGTTACAATGAGCAGTTCTTC
d_gene: .; len: 16; j_gene: TRBJ2-7; abundance: .; v_gene: TRBV12-5; CDR3aa: CASGLVVAESLGEQYF; CDR3nt: TGTGCTAGTGGTTTGGTAGTAGCGGAAAGTTTAGGAGAGCAGTACTTC
d_gene: .; len: 16; j_gene: TRBJ1-1; abundance: many; v_gene: TRBV10-3; CDR3aa: CAISESGWSLNTEAFF; CDR3nt: TGTGCCATCAGTGAGTCCGGCTGGAGTCTGAACACTGAAGCTTTCTTT
d_gene: .; len: 14; j_gene: TRBJ2-7; abundance: .; v_gene: TRBV6-6; CDR3aa: CASTFAGTAGEQYF; CDR3nt: TGTGCCAGCACCTTCGCTGGGACTGCCGGAGAGCAGTACTTC
d_gene: TRBD2; len: 17; j_gene: TRBJ2-7; abundance: .; v_gene: TRBV11-2; CDR3aa: CAIRRWGAGGNSYEQYF; CDR3nt: TGTGCCATCCGGCGGTGGGGAGCGGGGGGGAACTCCTACGAGCAGTACTTC
d_gene: .; len: 16; j_gene: TRBJ2-5; abundance: .; v_gene: TRBV6-6; CDR3aa: CASSYAEGGPEETQYF; CDR3nt: TGTGCCAGCAGTTACGCCGAGGGCGGTCCCGAGGAGACCCAGTACTTC
d_gene: TRBD1; len: 16; j_gene: TRBJ2-5; abundance: .; v_gene: TRBV15; CDR3aa: CATSRDGGQGKETQYF; CDR3nt: TGTGCCACCAGCAGAGACGGAGGACAGGGTAAAGAGACCCAGTACTTC
d_gene: .; len: 15; j_gene: TRBJ2-5; abundance: few; v_gene: TRBV10-3; CDR3aa: CATRVAMQDGETQYF; CDR3nt: TGTGCCACCAGGGTAGCGATGCAGGATGGAGAGACCCAGTACTTC
d_gene: TRBD1; len: 11; j_gene: TRBJ1-1; abundance: .; v_gene: TRBV6-6; CDR3aa: CASSPDRAAFF; CDR3nt: TGTGCCAGCAGCCCCGACAGGGCAGCTTTCTTT
d_gene: TRBD1; len: 17; j_gene: TRBJ1-5; abundance: .; v_gene: TRBV2; CDR3aa: CASGQDRGRSSNQPQHF; CDR3nt: TGTGCCAGTGGACAGGACAGGGGGCGATCGAGCAATCAGCCCCAGCATTTT
d_gene: TRBD1; len: 15; j_gene: TRBJ2-7; abundance: few; v_gene: TRBV10-3; CDR3aa: CATALSAQGADEQYF; CDR3nt: TGTGCCACTGCCCTCTCGGCACAGGGGGCCGACGAGCAGTACTTC
d_gene: .; len: 13; j_gene: TRBJ2-3; abundance: .; v_gene: TRBV19; CDR3aa: CASSREFSDTQYF; CDR3nt: TGTGCCAGTAGTCGGGAGTTCTCTGATACGCAGTATTTT
d_gene: .; len: 13; j_gene: TRBJ2-5; abundance: .; v_gene: TRBV5-1; CDR3aa: CASSLTDQETQYF; CDR3nt: TGCGCCAGCAGCTTGACTGATCAAGAGACCCAGTACTTC
d_gene: TRBD1; len: 17; j_gene: TRBJ1-1; abundance: .; v_gene: TRBV5-4; CDR3aa: CASSKGTGGGMYTEAFF; CDR3nt: TGTGCCAGCAGCAAGGGGACAGGGGGCGGGATGTACACTGAAGCTTTCTTT
d_gene: .; len: 13; j_gene: TRBJ1-2; abundance: .; v_gene: TRBV29-1; CDR3aa: CSARDPVRLSYTF; CDR3nt: TGCAGCGCCCGGGATCCGGTTCGGTTGAGCTACACCTTC
d_gene: TRBD2; len: 15; j_gene: TRBJ2-7; abundance: .; v_gene: TRBV5-1; CDR3aa: CASSLGLATLYEQYF; CDR3nt: TGCGCCAGCAGCTTGGGACTAGCAACGCTCTACGAGCAGTACTTC
d_gene: TRBD1; len: 16; j_gene: TRBJ2-7; abundance: .; v_gene: TRBV10-3; CDR3aa: CASSHLGTASSYEQYF; CDR3nt: TGTGCCTCATCTCACCTCGGGACAGCCTCATCCTACGAGCAGTACTTC
d_gene: TRBD2; len: 16; j_gene: TRBJ2-7; abundance: .; v_gene: TRBV7-2; CDR3aa: CASSSRGTRGSYEQYF; CDR3nt: TGTGCCAGCAGCTCTAGGGGGACTAGGGGGTCCTACGAGCAGTACTTC
d_gene: .; len: 14; j_gene: TRBJ1-2; abundance: .; v_gene: TRBV19; CDR3aa: CASTGGGADYGYTF; CDR3nt: TGTGCGAGTACGGGCGGGGGGGCTGACTATGGCTACACCTTC
d_gene: TRBD1; len: 13; j_gene: TRBJ1-2; abundance: .; v_gene: TRBV7-2; CDR3aa: CASSLDRGPGYTF; CDR3nt: TGTGCCAGCAGCTTAGACAGGGGGCCTGGCTACACCTTC
d_gene: TRBD1; len: 15; j_gene: TRBJ1-6; abundance: once; v_gene: TRBV7-9; CDR3aa: CASSDGTGPIGPLHF; CDR3nt: TGTGCCAGCAGCGACGGGACAGGACCCATCGGACCCCTCCACTTT
d_gene: .; len: 14; j_gene: TRBJ2-7; abundance: .; v_gene: TRBV2; CDR3aa: CASSDSNASYEQYF; CDR3nt: TGTGCCAGCAGTGACAGTAATGCCTCCTACGAGCAGTACTTC
d_gene: .; len: 13; j_gene: TRBJ1-1; abundance: .; v_gene: TRBV6-5; CDR3aa: CASSYSRDTEAFF; CDR3nt: TGTGCCAGCAGTTACTCGAGAGACACTGAAGCTTTCTTT
d_gene: TRBD2; len: 17; j_gene: TRBJ2-3; abundance: .; v_gene: TRBV5-6; CDR3aa: CASILTGLAAGTDTQYF; CDR3nt: TGTGCCAGCATCCTCACTGGGCTAGCGGCGGGCACAGATACGCAGTATTTT
d_gene: TRBD1; len: 13; j_gene: TRBJ2-7; abundance: few; v_gene: TRBV29-1; CDR3aa: CSVRGQGINEQYF; CDR3nt: TGCAGCGTTCGGGGACAGGGCATCAACGAGCAGTACTTC
d_gene: .; len: 14; j_gene: TRBJ1-1; abundance: .; v_gene: TRBV5-1; CDR3aa: CASSLVRGNTEAFF; CDR3nt: TGCGCCAGCAGCCTCGTTAGGGGGAACACTGAAGCTTTCTTT
d_gene: TRBD2; len: 15; j_gene: TRBJ2-7; abundance: .; v_gene: TRBV10-3; CDR3aa: CATWGGGTSSYEQYF; CDR3nt: TGTGCCACCTGGGGGGGCGGGACTAGCTCCTACGAGCAGTACTTC
d_gene: .; len: 12; j_gene: TRBJ2-5; abundance: .; v_gene: TRBV19; CDR3aa: CASSPSQETQYF; CDR3nt: TGTGCCAGTAGTCCGTCCCAAGAGACCCAGTACTTC
d_gene: TRBD1; len: 16; j_gene: TRBJ1-2; abundance: once; v_gene: TRBV7-9; CDR3aa: CASSGLGTGRSGGYTF; CDR3nt: TGTGCCAGCAGCGGGCTCGGGACAGGGAGAAGTGGTGGCTACACCTTC